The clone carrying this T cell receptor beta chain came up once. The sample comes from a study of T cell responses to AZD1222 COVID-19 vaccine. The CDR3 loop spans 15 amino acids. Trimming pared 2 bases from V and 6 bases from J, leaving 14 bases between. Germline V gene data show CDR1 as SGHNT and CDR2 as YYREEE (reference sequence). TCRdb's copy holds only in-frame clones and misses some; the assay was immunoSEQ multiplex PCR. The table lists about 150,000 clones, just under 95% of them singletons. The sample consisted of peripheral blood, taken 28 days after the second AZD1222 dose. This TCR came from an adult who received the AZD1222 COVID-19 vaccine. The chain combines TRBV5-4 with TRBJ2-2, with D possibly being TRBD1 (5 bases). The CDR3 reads CASSFGRVDAGELFF. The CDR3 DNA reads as TGTGCCAGCAGCTTCGGCAGGGTCGACGCCGGGGAGCTGTTTTTT. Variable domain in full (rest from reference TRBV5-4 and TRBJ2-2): ETGVTQSPTHLIKTRGQQVTLRCSSQSGHNTVSWYQQALGQGPQFIFQYYREEENGRGNFPPRFSGLQFPNYSSELNVNALELDDSALYLCASSFGRVDAGELFFGEGSRLTVL.